This T cell receptor (beta chain) comes out of a study of blood T cell repertoires in COVID-19. The repertoire was sequenced with immunoSEQ multiplex PCR; TCRdb's copy has only in-frame clones and lacks some. This table holds approximately 180,000 clones, 70% to 90% found once. Germline values: CDR1 MNHNY, CDR2 SVGAGI (reference sequence). V gave up 6 bases and J gave up 0 bases, with 8 bases separating them. This CDR3 comprises 13 residues. Sequenced: peripheral blood. The sequence came from a person between 65 and 79 years old with COVID-19, enrolled during active disease. V is TRBV6-6 and J is TRBJ1-2, with D unresolved. The CDR3 coding sequence is TGTGCCAGCAGCCGGTCGGCTAACTATGGCTACACCTTC. Amino acid sequence: CASSRSANYGYTF.